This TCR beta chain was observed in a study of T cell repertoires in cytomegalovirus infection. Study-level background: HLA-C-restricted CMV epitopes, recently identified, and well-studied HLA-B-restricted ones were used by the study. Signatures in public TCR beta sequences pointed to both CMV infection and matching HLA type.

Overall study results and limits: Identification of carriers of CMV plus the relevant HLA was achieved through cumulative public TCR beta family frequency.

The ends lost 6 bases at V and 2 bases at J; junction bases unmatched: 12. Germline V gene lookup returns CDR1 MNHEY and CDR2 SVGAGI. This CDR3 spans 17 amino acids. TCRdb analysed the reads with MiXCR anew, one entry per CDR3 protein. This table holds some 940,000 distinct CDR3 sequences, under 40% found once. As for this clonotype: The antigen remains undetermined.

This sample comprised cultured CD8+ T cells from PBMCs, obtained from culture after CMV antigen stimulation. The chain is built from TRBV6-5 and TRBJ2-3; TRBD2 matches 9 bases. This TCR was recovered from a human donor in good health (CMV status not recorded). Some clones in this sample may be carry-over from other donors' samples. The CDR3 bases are TGTGCCAGCAGCTACCGACCCCCTAGCGGGACCACAGATACGCAGTATTTT. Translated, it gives CASSYRPPSGTTDTQYF.